These 27 T cell receptor beta chains were all obtained from the same sample, sequenced in a study of STAT5B mutations in CD4+ large granular lymphocyte leukemia. TCRdb keeps only in-frame clones here, not all; method: immunoSEQ multiplex PCR. Altogether about 33,000 clones are present, roughly 72% being singletons, with the ten largest covering roughly 0.31%. The sequencing sample was made of CD4+ T cells from blood buffy coats. Every receptor here comes from a human donor in good health.

The rearrangement uses TRBV11-1 and TRBJ2-1; no clear D. Germline CDR1 reads SGHAT; CDR2 reads FQDESV (reference sequence). The length of the CDR3 is 11 residues. Trimming shortened V by 7 bases and J by 7 bases, and 8 bases separated the two germline ends. The CDR3 region has the DNA TGTGCCAGCACCTCAGCTAATGAGCAGTTCTTC. Translated, it gives CASTSANEQFF.

The chain has TRBV19 and TRBJ2-2, with TRBD1 identical over 10 bases. V shed 4 bases and J 5 bases; nucleotides not matched to a gene: 7. Germline V CDR1 and CDR2: LNHDA, SQIVND (reference sequence). The length of the CDR3 is 16 residues. In DNA form, the CDR3 reads TGTGCCAGTAGTACTACCGGGACAGGGGTTACCGGGGAGCTGTTTTTT. It specifies CASSTTGTGVTGELFF.

The chain recombines TRBV5-1 with TRBJ2-4, with D perhaps TRBD2 (7 bases). V shed 1 base and J shed 5 bases, with 13 bases lying between them. The CDR3 sequence is 15 residues long. In germline, CDR1 is SGHRS, CDR2 YFSETQ. The CDR3 nucleotides are TGCGCCAGCAGCTTGTTAGGGGGGGCAGAAAACATTCAGTACTTC. This gives the protein CASSLLGGAENIQYF.

The gene calls are TRBV7-2 and TRBJ1-5; D unresolved. With 1 base removed from V and 5 bases from J, the gap between germline ends came to 9 bases. Germline assignment: CDR1 SGHTA and CDR2 FQGNSA. This CDR3 has 14 residues. CDR3 sequence: CASSLVGYDQPQHF. The CDR3 nucleotides are TGTGCCAGCAGCTTAGTAGGGTACGATCAGCCCCAGCATTTT.

Written as DNA, the CDR3 is TGCGCCAGCAGCCAAGCTCCCCAGGTGTCCTACGAGCAGTACTTC. It codes for CASSQAPQVSYEQYF. The V call is TRBV4-1, the J call TRBJ2-7, with unresolved D. Trimming stripped 1 base from V and 1 base from J, with 11 bases between. CDR1 and CDR2 from the germline V gene are MGHRA and YSYEKL. The CDR3 is 15 amino acids.

The chain combines TRBV27 with TRBJ2-2; the D is unclear. Between the trimmed V and J ends, which lost 3 bases and 5 bases, there was a span of 16 bases. The CDR3 is 16 residues long. The V gene's germline CDR1 is MNHEY and CDR2 SMNVEV (reference sequence). DNA for the CDR3: TGTGCCAGCAGTTTCTTGCCACAATACGATACCGGGGAGCTGTTTTTT. It translates to CASSFLPQYDTGELFF.

As concerns this clone: One end of the junction is discordant with germline, which a read error may explain. The chain employs TRBV10-3 and TRBJ1-1; TRBD1 matches at 10 bases. The CDR3 spans 17 residues. CDR1 and CDR2 from the germline V gene are ENHRY and SYGVKD. DNA for the CDR3: TGTGCCATAAGTGAGGTAGTAGGGACAGGGGCGAACACTGAAGCTTTCTTT. Amino acids: CAISEVVGTGANTEAFF.

The V call is TRBV4-3, the J call TRBJ2-1, with 8 bases that match TRBD2. Per germline, CDR1 LGHNA and CDR2 YSLEER. CDR3 length: 16 residues. V gave up 3 bases and J gave up 4 bases; unmatched junction bases: 8. The CDR3 region is CASSQTAGVLYNEQFF. The CDR3 DNA reads TGCGCCAGCAGCCAGACAGCGGGAGTGCTATACAATGAGCAGTTCTTC.

The CDR3 nucleotides are TGTGCCAGCAGTTACTCAAGGTTATCTAAACTGTTTTTT. Translating gives CASSYSRLSKLFF. The chain couples TRBV6-5 to TRBJ1-4, with no clear D. There are 13 residues in the CDR3. Trimming stripped 0 bases from V and 11 bases from J, with 10 bases between. Germline V gene lookup returns CDR1 MNHEY and CDR2 SVGAGI.

In DNA, the CDR3 is TGTGCCAGCAGCTTAGATAGGACAGAGACCCAGTACTTC. This translates into CASSLDRTETQYF. The chain recombines TRBV11-2 with TRBJ2-5; unclear D gene. CDR3 length equals 13 residues. V shed 0 bases and J shed 4 bases, with 6 bases lying between them. From germline, CDR1 is SGHAT and CDR2 FQNNGV.

This chain links TRBV6-6 with TRBJ2-7; D unresolved. V shed 0 bases and J shed 6 bases, with 6 bases lying between them. The germline V gene encodes CDR1 MNHNY and CDR2 SVGAGI (reference sequence). The CDR3 totals 12 residues. The CDR3 DNA follows: TGTGCCAGCAGTTACTCGAGACCCGAGCAGTACTTC. Residues: CASSYSRPEQYF.

This clone has only a few counts. The chain links TRBV7-8 to TRBJ2-2, with 8 bases identical to TRBD1. Germline trimming cut 5 bases from V and 4 bases from J; bases unmatched to any gene: 3. CDR1 is SGHVS and CDR2 is FQNEAQ in the germline V gene. The CDR3 has 14 amino acids. The CDR3 region is CASSHGQGTGELFF. DNA of the CDR3: TGTGCCAGCAGCCACGGACAGGGCACCGGGGAGCTGTTTTTT.

V is TRBV7-8 and J is TRBJ2-3; D is possibly TRBD1 (6 bases). Germline V gives CDR1 SGHVS, CDR2 FQNEAQ. The CDR3 length is 14 residues. The V end lost 3 bases, the J end lost 11 bases, and 18 bases lay between the germline ends. The DNA for the CDR3 is TGTGCCAGCAGCTTGGGGACATCACTAGAGGGGCAGTATTTT. Translating gives CASSLGTSLEGQYF. Based on the CDR3 plus reference TRBV7-8 and TRBJ2-3, the full variable domain is GAGVSQSPRYKVAKRGQDVALRCDPISGHVSLFWYQQALGQGPEFLTYFQNEAQLDKSGLPSDRFFAERPEGSVSTLKIQRTQQEDSAVYLCASSLGTSLEGQYFGPGTRLTVL.

The chain combines TRBV6-5 with TRBJ1-2, with TRBD1 matching over 10 bases. J was trimmed by 4 bases and V by 6 bases; bases with no gene match: 8. This CDR3 has 15 amino acids. Germline V lookup: CDR1 MNHEY, CDR2 SVGAGI. The CDR3 region has the DNA TGTGCCAGCAGGATGCCGGGACAGGGGCGCTATGGCTACACCTTC. Its protein is CASRMPGQGRYGYTF.

The genes are TRBV11-2 and TRBJ2-1; D is unresolved. V dropped 7 bases and J dropped 2 bases, with 18 bases sitting between them. The length of the CDR3 is 16 residues. Germline lookup yields CDR1 SGHAT and CDR2 FQNNGV. Here the CDR3 DNA reads TGTGCCAGCAAGGATCTCACGAGAACCCCCTACAATGAGCAGTTCTTC. It codes for CASKDLTRTPYNEQFF.

The chain employs TRBV7-9 and TRBJ2-5; D is unclear. Trimming stripped 5 bases from V and 5 bases from J, with 15 bases between. The length of the CDR3 is 14 residues. The germline V gene has CDR1 SEHNR and CDR2 FQNEAQ (reference sequence). Here the CDR3 reads CASSVDLATETQYF. The CDR3 DNA follows: TGTGCCAGCAGCGTGGACCTGGCGACGGAGACCCAGTACTTC.

The chain joins TRBV4-1 to TRBJ2-7; 8 bases fit TRBD1. The CDR3 totals 18 residues. Germline CDR1 is MGHRA and CDR2 is YSYEKL. V lost 4 bases and J lost 2; bases outside the gene matches: 16. DNA for the CDR3: TGCGCCAGCAGCCTTCAGGGGGCCCTAATAGCAGTCCCCTACGAGCAGTACTTC. Encoded protein: CASSLQGALIAVPYEQYF.

The chain carries TRBV6-5 and TRBJ2-3, with D possibly TRBD1 on 6 matching bases. V dropped 9 bases and J dropped 2 bases, with 18 bases sitting between them. CDR1 MNHEY and CDR2 SVGAGI come from the germline V gene. CDR3 size: 15 residues. The CDR3 nucleotides are TGTGCCAGTAACCAGGACAGAGCCTTCACAGATACGCAGTATTTT. Protein: CASNQDRAFTDTQYF.

V gene TRBV6-1 combines with J gene TRBJ1-5, with 8 bases that match TRBD1. After removal of 5 bases from V and 7 bases from J, the junction contained 10 bases not matched to a gene. There are 15 residues in the CDR3. CDR1 MNHNS and CDR2 SASEGT come from the germline V gene. The CDR3 region is CASSNPGTGRQPQHF. CDR3 DNA: TGTGCCAGCAGTAACCCCGGGACAGGTAGACAGCCCCAGCATTTT.

The chain joins TRBV6-5 to TRBJ2-7; D may match TRBD1 or TRBD2 (5 bases each). Deletions cut 5 bases from V and 2 bases from J, with 16 bases between. Germline V gene sequence: CDR1 MNHEY, CDR2 SVGAGI. The CDR3 runs to 15 residues. The CDR3 loop reads CASSPSRGRTYEQYF. The CDR3 nucleotides are TGTGCCAGCAGTCCCTCGAGGGGCAGGACCTACGAGCAGTACTTC.

The chain recombines TRBV7-6 with TRBJ1-3; D is unresolved. The germline gives CDR1 SGHVS, CDR2 FNYEAQ. Trimming left V 5 bases short and J 7 bases short, with 15 bases between. The length of the CDR3 is 14 residues. The CDR3 DNA reads TGTGCCAGCAGCCAGCTGGGGTCGCGGAACACCATATATTTT. Amino acid sequence: CASSQLGSRNTIYF.

Note on this clone: A junction end diverges from the germline sequence, so it may reflect a read error. The chain uses TRBV5-1 and TRBJ1-2, with 7 bases fitting TRBD1. Germline V CDR1 and CDR2: SGHRS, YFSETQ. The CDR3 contains 12 residues. CDR3 sequence (DNA): TGCGCCAGCAGCTCCAGCCTCGACAGGGTAGAGTTC. It yields the protein CASSSSLDRVEF.

The chain joins TRBV18 to TRBJ2-2; TRBD1 might be the D (6 bases). Per the germline V gene, CDR1 is KGHSH and CDR2 is LQKENI. V shed 2 bases and J shed 3 bases, with 13 bases lying between them. The CDR3 is 16 amino acids. Here the CDR3 reads CASSPLHRVDTGELFF. The CDR3 nucleotides read TGTGCCAGCTCACCATTGCACAGGGTGGACACCGGGGAGCTGTTTTTT.

The chain is built from TRBV30 and TRBJ2-2; 7 positions match TRBD2. The CDR3 is made up of 14 amino acids. V lost 4 bases to trimming and J lost 7 bases; unmatched junction nucleotides: 9. The germline gives CDR1 GTSNPN, CDR2 SVGIG (reference sequence). CDR3 nucleotide sequence: TGTGCCTGGATCGGGAGGAAGTTGGTCGGGGAGCTGTTTTTT. This gives the protein CAWIGRKLVGELFF.

The chain links TRBV4-2 to TRBJ1-5; D remains ambiguous. CDR3 length: 16 amino acids. V was cut by 1 base and J by 3 bases, with 13 bases left in between. CDR1 and CDR2 (germline): LGHNA, YNFKEQ. The CDR3 is CASSQGGGSANQPQHF. DNA of the CDR3: TGTGCCAGCAGCCAAGGGGGAGGGTCCGCCAATCAGCCCCAGCATTTT.

This chain connects TRBV19 to TRBJ2-7; D perhaps matches TRBD2 (5 bases). Looked up from germline, CDR1 is LNHDA and CDR2 is SQIVND (reference sequence). V was pared by 3 bases and J by 5 bases, with 29 bases between. This CDR3 spans 19 amino acids. Here the CDR3 reads CASSIRYPNPADHLDEQYF. CDR3 coding DNA: TGTGCCAGTAGTATTCGGTACCCAAACCCAGCGGACCACTTAGACGAGCAGTACTTC.

The chain recombines TRBV11-2 with TRBJ2-3; D remains ambiguous. Trimming stripped 3 bases from V and 6 bases from J, with 4 bases between. Germline V lookup: CDR1 SGHAT, CDR2 FQNNGV. The CDR3 has 11 amino acids. The CDR3 DNA is TGTGCCAGCAGCTTCGGGGATACGCAGTATTTT. Encoded protein: CASSFGDTQYF.